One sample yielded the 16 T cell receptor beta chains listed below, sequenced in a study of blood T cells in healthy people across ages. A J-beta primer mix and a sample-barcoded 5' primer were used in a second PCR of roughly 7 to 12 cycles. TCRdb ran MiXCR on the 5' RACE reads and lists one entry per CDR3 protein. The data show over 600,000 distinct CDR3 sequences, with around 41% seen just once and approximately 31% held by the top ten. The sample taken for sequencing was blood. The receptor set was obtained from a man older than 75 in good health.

The CDR3 reads CSVGSGAGDTQYF. The CDR3, as DNA: TGCAGCGTTGGCTCGGGGGCTGGGGATACGCAGTATTTT. The chain links TRBV29-1 to TRBJ2-3; D may be TRBD1 or TRBD2 (6 bases each). Per germline, CDR1 SQVTM and CDR2 ANQGSEA. The V gene lost 4 bases and the J gene lost 6 bases, with 14 bases spanning the gap. This CDR3 comprises 13 residues.

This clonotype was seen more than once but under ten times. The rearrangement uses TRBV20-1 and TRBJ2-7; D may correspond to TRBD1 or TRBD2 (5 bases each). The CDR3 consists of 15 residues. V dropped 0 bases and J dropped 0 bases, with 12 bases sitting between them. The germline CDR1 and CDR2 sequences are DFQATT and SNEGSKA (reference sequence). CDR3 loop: CSARDGLGTSYEQYF. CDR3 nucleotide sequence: TGCAGTGCTAGAGATGGACTCGGGACCTCCTACGAGCAGTACTTC.

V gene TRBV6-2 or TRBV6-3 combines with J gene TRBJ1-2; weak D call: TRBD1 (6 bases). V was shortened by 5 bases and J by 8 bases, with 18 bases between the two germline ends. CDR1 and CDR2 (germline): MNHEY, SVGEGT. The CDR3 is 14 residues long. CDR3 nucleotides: TGTGCCAGCAGTGACCGAACAGGGCTATTCGGCTACACCTTC. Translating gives CASSDRTGLFGYTF.

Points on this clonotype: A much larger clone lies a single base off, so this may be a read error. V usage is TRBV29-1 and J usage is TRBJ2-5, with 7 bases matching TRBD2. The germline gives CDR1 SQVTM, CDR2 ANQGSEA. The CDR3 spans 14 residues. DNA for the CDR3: TGCAGCGTCGGCATACGGAGCGGGGTAGAGACCCTGTACTTC. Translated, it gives CSVGIRSGVETLYF.

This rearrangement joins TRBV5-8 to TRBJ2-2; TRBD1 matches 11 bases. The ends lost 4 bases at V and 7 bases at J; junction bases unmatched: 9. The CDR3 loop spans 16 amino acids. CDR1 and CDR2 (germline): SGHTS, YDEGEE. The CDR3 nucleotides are TGTGCCAGCAGCAAAGGACAGGGGGCGAGTATCGGGGAGCTGTTTTTT. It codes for CASSKGQGASIGELFF.

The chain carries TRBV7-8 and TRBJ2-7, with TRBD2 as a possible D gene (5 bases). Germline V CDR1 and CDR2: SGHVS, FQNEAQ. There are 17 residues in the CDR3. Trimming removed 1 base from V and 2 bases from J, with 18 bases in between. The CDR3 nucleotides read TGTGCCAGCAGCTTAGTCGCTAGACGAGCGGACCCCTACGAGCAGTACTTC. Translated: CASSLVARRADPYEQYF.

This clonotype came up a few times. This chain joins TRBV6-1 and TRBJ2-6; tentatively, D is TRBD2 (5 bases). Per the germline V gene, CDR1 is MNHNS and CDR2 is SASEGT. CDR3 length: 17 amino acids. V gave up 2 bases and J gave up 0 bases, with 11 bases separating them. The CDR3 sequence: CASSEQSGGSGANVLTF. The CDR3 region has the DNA TGTGCCAGCAGTGAACAGAGCGGCGGCTCTGGGGCCAACGTCCTGACTTTC.

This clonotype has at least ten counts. The CDR3 loop is CASSLGLGSGTDTQYF. In DNA, the CDR3 is TGTGCCAGCAGCTTAGGTCTGGGCTCAGGCACAGATACGCAGTATTTT. This chain joins TRBV7-2 and TRBJ2-3, with D unclear. CDR3 size: 16 residues. V lost 1 base and J 1 base, leaving 12 bases between the germline ends. Germline CDR1 SGHTA, CDR2 FQGNSA.

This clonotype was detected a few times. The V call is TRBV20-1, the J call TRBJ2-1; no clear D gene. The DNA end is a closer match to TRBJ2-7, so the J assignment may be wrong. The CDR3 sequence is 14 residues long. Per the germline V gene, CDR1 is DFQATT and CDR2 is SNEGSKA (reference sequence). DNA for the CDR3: TGCAGTGCTAGAGATATTGCCCAAAACAATGAGCAGTACTTC. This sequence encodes CSARDIAQNNEQYF.

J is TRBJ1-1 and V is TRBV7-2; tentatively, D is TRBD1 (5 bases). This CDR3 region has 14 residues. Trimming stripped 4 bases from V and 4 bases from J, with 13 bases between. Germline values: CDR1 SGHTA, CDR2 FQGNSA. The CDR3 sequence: CASSSSGGSTEAFF. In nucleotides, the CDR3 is TGTGCCAGCAGCTCCTCCGGGGGGAGCACTGAAGCTTTCTTT.

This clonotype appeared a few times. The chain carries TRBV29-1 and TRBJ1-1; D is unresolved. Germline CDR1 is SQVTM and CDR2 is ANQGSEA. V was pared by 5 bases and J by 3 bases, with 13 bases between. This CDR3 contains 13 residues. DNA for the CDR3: TGCAGCGTTCGGGCGGCGGGCGACACTGAAGCTTTCTTT. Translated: CSVRAAGDTEAFF.

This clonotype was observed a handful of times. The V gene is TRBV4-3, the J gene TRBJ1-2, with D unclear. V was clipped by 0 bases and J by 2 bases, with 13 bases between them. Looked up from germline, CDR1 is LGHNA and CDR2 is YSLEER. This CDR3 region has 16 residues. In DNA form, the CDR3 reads TGCGCCAGCAGCCAAGATTTTGGCAGGCTAAACTATGGCTACACCTTC. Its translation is CASSQDFGRLNYGYTF.

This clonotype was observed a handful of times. CDR3 amino acids: CSFYRGQGNEQYF. The CDR3 region has the DNA TGCAGCTTCTACAGGGGGCAGGGGAATGAGCAGTACTTC. The chain uses TRBV29-1 and TRBJ2-7, with 9 bases that match TRBD1. V shed 8 bases and J 7 bases; nucleotides not matched to a gene: 12. Germline assignment: CDR1 SQVTM and CDR2 ANQGSEA. CDR3 length equals 13 residues.

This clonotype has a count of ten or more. CDR3 nucleotide sequence: TGTGCCAGCAGTTCCCACCCGACAGGACGGATCTCTGGGGCCAACGTCCTGACTTTC. It encodes CASSSHPTGRISGANVLTF. The chain employs TRBV6-2 or TRBV6-3 and TRBJ2-6; D is possibly TRBD1 (6 bases). The V and J ends lost 4 bases and 0 bases respectively, with 19 bases between them. From germline, CDR1 is MNHEY and CDR2 SVGEGT. This CDR3 spans 19 amino acids.

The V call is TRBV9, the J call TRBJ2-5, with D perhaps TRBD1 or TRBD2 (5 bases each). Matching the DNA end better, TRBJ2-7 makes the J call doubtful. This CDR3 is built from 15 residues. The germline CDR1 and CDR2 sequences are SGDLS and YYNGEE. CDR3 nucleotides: TGTGCCAGCAGCGTAGATGGGACGGAGTTCTACGAGCAGTACTTC. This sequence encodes CASSVDGTEFYEQYF.

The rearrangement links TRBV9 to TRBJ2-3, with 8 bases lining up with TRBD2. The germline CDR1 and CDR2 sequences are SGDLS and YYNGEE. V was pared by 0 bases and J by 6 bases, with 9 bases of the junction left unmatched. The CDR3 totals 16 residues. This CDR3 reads CASSVAGGAGVDTQYF. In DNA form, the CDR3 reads TGTGCCAGCAGCGTAGCCGGGGGGGCCGGAGTTGATACGCAGTATTTT.